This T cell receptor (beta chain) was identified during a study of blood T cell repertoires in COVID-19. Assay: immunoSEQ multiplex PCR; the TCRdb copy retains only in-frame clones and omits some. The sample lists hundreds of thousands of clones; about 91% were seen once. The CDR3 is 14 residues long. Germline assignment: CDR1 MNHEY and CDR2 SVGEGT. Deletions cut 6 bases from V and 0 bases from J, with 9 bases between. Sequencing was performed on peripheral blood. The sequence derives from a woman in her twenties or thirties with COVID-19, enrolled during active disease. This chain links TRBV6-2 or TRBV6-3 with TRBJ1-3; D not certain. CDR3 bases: TGTGCCAGCAGCTGGGGAGGCTCTGGAAACACCATATATTTT. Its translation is CASSWGGSGNTIYF.